This T cell receptor (beta chain) was found in a study of blood T cell dynamics during melanoma immunotherapy. Study context: Metastatic melanoma patients received first-line pembrolizumab or nivolumab plus ipilimumab. Study findings and constraints: It remained unknown if the driving T cell clones were melanoma-specific.

The time point here: week 3, after first cycle of checkpoint inhibitor. Response was assessed by RECIST 1.1 at 12 weeks, except a couple of rapid progressors. Patients with prior systemic cancer treatment, concomitant immunosuppressants, or other active malignancies were excluded. This clone was detected a few times. Its cognate antigen is unknown. After removal of 5 bases from V and 2 bases from J, the junction contained 8 bases not matched to a gene. Germline values: CDR1 MNHEY, CDR2 SMNVEV (reference sequence). This CDR3 spans 15 amino acids. Produced via immunoSEQ multiplex PCR; TCRdb's table is partial and in-frame only. This sample carries about 7,100 clones, about 83% of them seen once, and the ten largest clones take 5.2%.

The source material was blood, sampled from a patient treated with checkpoint blockade. This sequence joins TRBV27 and TRBJ2-7; 8 bases are shared with TRBD1. This receptor was identified in a human donor with melanoma. The CDR3 DNA is TGTGCCAGCAGTCCCAAGGGGACAGGCGCCTACGAGCAGTACTTC. Encoded protein: CASSPKGTGAYEQYF.